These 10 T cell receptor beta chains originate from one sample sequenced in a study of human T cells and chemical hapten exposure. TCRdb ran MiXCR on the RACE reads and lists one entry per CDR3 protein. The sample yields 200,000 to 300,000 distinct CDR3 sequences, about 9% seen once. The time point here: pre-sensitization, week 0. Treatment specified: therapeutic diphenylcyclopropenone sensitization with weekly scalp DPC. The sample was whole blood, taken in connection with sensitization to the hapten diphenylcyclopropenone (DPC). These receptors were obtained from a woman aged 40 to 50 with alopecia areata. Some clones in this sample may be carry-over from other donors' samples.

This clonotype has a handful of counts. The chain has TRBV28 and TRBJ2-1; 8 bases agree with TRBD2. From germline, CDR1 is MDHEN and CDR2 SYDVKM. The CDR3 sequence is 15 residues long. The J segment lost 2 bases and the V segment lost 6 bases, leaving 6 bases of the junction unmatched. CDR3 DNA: TGTGCCAGCAGCTTAGCGGGGCCGCCCTACAATGAGCAGTTCTTC. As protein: CASSLAGPPYNEQFF.

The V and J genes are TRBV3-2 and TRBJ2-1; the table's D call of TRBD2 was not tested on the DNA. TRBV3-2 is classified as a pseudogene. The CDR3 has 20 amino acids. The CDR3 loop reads CASSQDLRTGIGRAHNEQFF. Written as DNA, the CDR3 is TGTGCCAGCAGCCAAGATCTGAGGACAGGGATAGGGAGGGCCCACAATGAGCAGTTCTTC.

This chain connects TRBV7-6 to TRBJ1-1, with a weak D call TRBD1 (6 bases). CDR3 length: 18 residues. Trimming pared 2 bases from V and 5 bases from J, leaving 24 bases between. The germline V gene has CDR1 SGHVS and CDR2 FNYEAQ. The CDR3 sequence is CASSLKRRGGAGRTEAFF. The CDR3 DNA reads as TGTGCCAGCAGCTTAAAAAGGCGGGGGGGCGCAGGGAGAACTGAAGCTTTCTTT.

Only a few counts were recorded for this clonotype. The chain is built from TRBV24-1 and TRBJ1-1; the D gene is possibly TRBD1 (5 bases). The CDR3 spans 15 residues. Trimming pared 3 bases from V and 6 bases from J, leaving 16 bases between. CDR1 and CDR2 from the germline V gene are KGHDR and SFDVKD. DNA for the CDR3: TGTGCCACCAGTGATCCAGGGTACAAGAAGGCTGAAGCTTTCTTT. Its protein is CATSDPGYKKAEAFF.

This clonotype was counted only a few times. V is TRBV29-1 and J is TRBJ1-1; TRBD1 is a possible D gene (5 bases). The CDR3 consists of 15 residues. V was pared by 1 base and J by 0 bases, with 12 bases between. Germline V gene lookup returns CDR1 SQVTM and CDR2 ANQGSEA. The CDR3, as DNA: TGCAGCGTTGAAGGGTTTTCAGGGATGAACACTGAAGCTTTCTTT. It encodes CSVEGFSGMNTEAFF.

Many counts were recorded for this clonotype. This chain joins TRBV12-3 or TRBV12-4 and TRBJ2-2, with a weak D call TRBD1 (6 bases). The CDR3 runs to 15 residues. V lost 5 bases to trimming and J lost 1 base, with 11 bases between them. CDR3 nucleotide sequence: TGTGCCAGCAGTACGGGACAAATGAACACCGGGGAGCTGTTTTTT. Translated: CASSTGQMNTGELFF.

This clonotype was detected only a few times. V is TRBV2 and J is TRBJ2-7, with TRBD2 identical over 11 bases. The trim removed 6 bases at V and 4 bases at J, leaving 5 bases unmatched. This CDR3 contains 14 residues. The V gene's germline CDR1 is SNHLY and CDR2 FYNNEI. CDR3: CASRGASGRYEQYF. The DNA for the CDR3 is TGTGCCAGCAGGGGGGCTAGCGGGAGGTACGAGCAGTACTTC.

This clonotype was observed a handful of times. CDR3 region: CASSLARQEPEAFF. DNA for the CDR3: TGTGCCAGCAGCTTAGCTAGACAGGAGCCTGAAGCTTTCTTT. The chain uses TRBV7-9 and TRBJ1-1; the D gene is possibly TRBD1 (6 bases). This CDR3 has 14 residues. V was pared by 0 bases and J by 6 bases, with 11 bases between. CDR1 is SEHNR, CDR2 FQNEAQ, per germline (reference sequence).

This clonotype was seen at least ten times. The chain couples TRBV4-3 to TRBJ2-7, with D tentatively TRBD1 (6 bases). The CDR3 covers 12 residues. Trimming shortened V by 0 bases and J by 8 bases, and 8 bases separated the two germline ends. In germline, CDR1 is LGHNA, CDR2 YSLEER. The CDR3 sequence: CASSQDRGKQYF. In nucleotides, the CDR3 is TGCGCCAGCAGCCAAGATAGGGGGAAGCAGTACTTC.

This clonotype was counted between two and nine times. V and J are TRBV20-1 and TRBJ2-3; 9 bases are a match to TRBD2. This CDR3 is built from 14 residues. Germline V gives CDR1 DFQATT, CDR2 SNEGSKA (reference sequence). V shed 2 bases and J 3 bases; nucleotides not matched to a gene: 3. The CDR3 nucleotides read TGCAGTGCTAGACTAGCGGGAATAACAGATACGCAGTATTTT. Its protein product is CSARLAGITDTQYF.